This TCR beta chain was sequenced in a study of blood T cell repertoires in COVID-19. Study in general: PBMCs, B-cell-depleted T cells, or T cells were the source of the cDNA or gDNA that made up the material.

Germline CDR1 reads SGHTA; CDR2 reads FQGNSA. J gave up 6 bases and V 10 bases, and 7 bases lay outside the gene matches. The CDR3 runs 14 residues. Produced via immunoSEQ multiplex PCR; TCRdb's table is partial and in-frame only. Of just over 300,000 clones listed, about nine tenths were seen once; the top ten hold 8% to 9%. The sample was PBMCs or T cells enriched from blood (not recorded which). The chain couples TRBV7-2 to TRBJ1-6; TRBD1 aligns across 9 bases. The TCR sequence derives from a woman aged 18-29 years who had recovered from COVID-19. CDR3 nucleotides: TGTGCCACCCACAGGGGGCCACTTAATTCACCCCTCCACTTT. Translated, it gives CATHRGPLNSPLHF. Full variable domain (missing parts from reference TRBV7-2 and TRBJ1-6): GAGVSQSPSNKVTEKGKDVELRCDPISGHTALYWYRQSLGQGLEFLIYFQGNSAPDKSGLPSDRFSAERTGGSVSTLTIQRTQQEDSAVYLCATHRGPLNSPLHFGNGTRLTVT.